This T cell receptor (beta chain) was captured by sequencing in a study of T-cell reconstitution after alpha-beta-depleted transplantation in children. This clonotype was observed many times. A TCRbeta library incorporating unique molecular identifiers was prepared. MiXCR, run by TCRdb on the PCR reads, gives a single entry per CDR3 protein. The sample carries 490,000 or so distinct CDR3 sequences, more than 9% recorded once. With V trimmed by 5 bases and J by 4 bases, 3 bases remained unmatched. The CDR3 spans 14 residues. Per the germline V gene, CDR1 is SGHVS and CDR2 is FNYEAQ. This specimen was PBMCs, taken before TCRalphabeta/CD19-depleted stem cell transplant. J is TRBJ2-5 and V is TRBV7-6; 11 bases fit TRBD2. The receptor's source is a child aged 2-15 years with inherited bone marrow failure, due to receive a stem cell transplant. The chain's CDR3 is CASSGLAGGETQYF. CDR3 nucleotide sequence: TGTGCCAGCAGCGGACTAGCGGGTGGAGAGACCCAGTACTTC.